These 22 T cell receptor beta chains share one sample of origin, sequenced in a study of T cell responses to AZD1222 COVID-19 vaccine. The table came from immunoSEQ multiplex PCR; TCRdb's copy has only in-frame clones and leaves some out. This table holds tens of thousands of clones, over 60% found once. This specimen was peripheral blood, taken on day 0 of AZD1222 vaccination. These receptors all stem from an adult in good health.

This chain links TRBV11-2 with TRBJ2-5; tentatively, D is TRBD1 or TRBD2 (5 bases each). The CDR3 has 14 residues. Trimming pared 5 bases from V and 5 bases from J, leaving 15 bases between. From germline, CDR1 is SGHAT and CDR2 FQNNGV. The CDR3 DNA follows: TGTGCCAGCAGCACAACCTCTTGGGGGGAGACCCAGTACTTC. The encoded protein is CASSTTSWGETQYF.

J is TRBJ2-2 and V is TRBV5-1; 12 bases map to TRBD1. J was trimmed by 5 bases and V by 3 bases; bases with no gene match: 11. Germline V gene sequence: CDR1 SGHRS, CDR2 YFSETQ. The CDR3 has 18 amino acids. CDR3 in amino acids: CASSSPPGQGAQTGELFF. CDR3 nucleotide sequence: TGCGCCAGCAGCTCTCCTCCGGGACAGGGGGCGCAGACCGGGGAGCTGTTTTTT.

The rearrangement links TRBV7-8 to TRBJ2-1; perhaps TRBD1 as D (6 bases). Trimming pared 4 bases from V and 9 bases from J, leaving 13 bases between. The CDR3 is 13 residues long. Germline V gene data show CDR1 as SGHVS and CDR2 as FQNEAQ. CDR3 bases: TGTGCCAGCAGCTCGACCCAGGGGACTGAGCAGTTCTTC. Translated: CASSSTQGTEQFF.

The rearrangement joins TRBV2 to TRBJ1-5, with TRBD1 matching over 8 bases. Per the germline V gene, CDR1 is SNHLY and CDR2 is FYNNEI. V lost 1 base to trimming and J lost 15 bases; unmatched junction nucleotides: 8. This CDR3 has 13 amino acids. The CDR3 region is CASSEGQGQVGHF. DNA of the CDR3: TGTGCCAGCAGTGAAGGACAGGGGCAGGTGGGGCATTTT.

The chain links TRBV7-2 to TRBJ2-1; perhaps TRBD2 as D (6 bases). CDR1 is SGHTA, CDR2 FQGNSA, per germline. The CDR3 spans 17 residues. Deletions cut 0 bases from V and 4 bases from J, with 16 bases between. CDR3 in DNA: TGTGCCAGCAGCTTAGCAAGTGGAGGGACTTCATACAATGAGCAGTTCTTC. It encodes CASSLASGGTSYNEQFF. The variable domain in full, with the rest retrieved from reference TRBV7-2 and TRBJ2-1, is GAGVSQSPSNKVTEKGKDVELRCDPISGHTALYWYRQSLGQGLEFLIYFQGNSAPDKSGLPSDRFSAERTGGSVSTLTIQRTQQEDSAVYLCASSLASGGTSYNEQFFGPGTRLTVL.

This clone was detected once. The chain joins TRBV5-1 to TRBJ2-2, with D perhaps TRBD1 (7 bases). Between the trimmed V and J ends, which lost 3 bases and 2 bases, there was a span of 11 bases. Germline CDR1 and CDR2: SGHRS and YFSETQ. The CDR3 is made up of 15 amino acids. In DNA, the CDR3 is TGCGCCAGCAGCTCGACAGGGACTAACACCGGGGAGCTGTTTTTT. It encodes CASSSTGTNTGELFF. Variable domain in full (rest from reference TRBV5-1 and TRBJ2-2): KAGVTQTPRYLIKTRGQQVTLSCSPISGHRSVSWYQQTPGQGLQFLFEYFSETQRNKGNFPGRFSGRQFSNSRSEMNVSTLELGDSALYLCASSSTGTNTGELFFGEGSRLTVL.

This chain uses TRBV11-2 with TRBJ1-1, with TRBD1 matching 8 bases. Germline V gene sequence: CDR1 SGHAT, CDR2 FQNNGV. CDR3 length: 15 residues. V shed 1 base and J 4 bases; nucleotides not matched to a gene: 5. In nucleotides, the CDR3 is TGTGCCAGCAGCTTAGCCACAGGGGGACTCACTGAAGCTTTCTTT. This translates into CASSLATGGLTEAFF.

This chain connects TRBV5-6 to TRBJ2-7, with TRBD1 identical over 7 bases. Per germline, CDR1 SGHDT and CDR2 YYEEEE. The CDR3 contains 15 residues. V lost 0 bases to trimming and J lost 1 base; unmatched junction nucleotides: 4. This CDR3 is CASSLEGGKSYEQYF. CDR3 sequence (DNA): TGTGCCAGCAGCTTGGAAGGGGGCAAATCCTACGAGCAGTACTTC.

This clone has a handful of counts. CDR3 protein: CASSPIPALRGSTGELFF. The CDR3 DNA follows: TGTGCCAGCTCACCAATCCCGGCGCTTCGGGGGTCCACCGGGGAGCTGTTTTTT. The rearrangement joins TRBV18 to TRBJ2-2; TRBD2 might be the D (6 bases). Trimming left V 2 bases short and J 4 bases short, with 20 bases between. The germline V gene has CDR1 KGHSH and CDR2 LQKENI. CDR3 length: 18 residues.

To note about this clone: Distinct nucleotide sequences in the sample also encode this CDR3. The gene calls are TRBV7-2 and TRBJ1-5, with D unclear. Germline V lookup: CDR1 SGHTA, CDR2 FQGNSA. V dropped 0 bases and J dropped 0 bases, with 3 bases sitting between them. The CDR3 runs 14 residues. Written as DNA, the CDR3 is TGTGCCAGCAGCTTAGCGGGTAGCAATCAGCCCCAGCATTTT. The encoded protein is CASSLAGSNQPQHF.

The rearrangement uses TRBV13 and TRBJ1-2; 7 bases map to TRBD1. The CDR3 loop spans 12 amino acids. From germline, CDR1 is PRHDT and CDR2 FYEKMQ (reference sequence). V trimming: 1 base; J trimming: 12 bases; junction bases outside the gene matches: 5. CDR3 in DNA: TGTGCCAGCAGCTTAGACAGCAGGGGGAACACCTTC. Amino acid sequence: CASSLDSRGNTF.

In its sample, this clone was seen a few times. Here the CDR3 reads CAWTPRGGGQPQHF. CDR3 coding DNA: TGTGCCTGGACCCCTCGCGGTGGGGGTCAGCCCCAGCATTTT. The rearrangement uses TRBV30 and TRBJ1-5, with D perhaps matching TRBD1 (5 bases). Trimming shortened V by 4 bases and J by 6 bases, and 16 bases separated the two germline ends. CDR3 length equals 14 residues. Germline lookup yields CDR1 GTSNPN and CDR2 SVGIG (reference sequence).

The CDR3 coding sequence is TGTGCCAGTAGTATCTACATGAACACTGAAGCTTTCTTT. Translation: CASSIYMNTEAFF. The rearrangement uses TRBV19 and TRBJ1-1; D is undetermined. This CDR3 is built from 13 residues. Germline assignment: CDR1 LNHDA and CDR2 SQIVND (reference sequence). Trimming removed 3 bases at V and 0 bases at J, with 5 bases between.

This sequence joins TRBV2 and TRBJ2-2, with TRBD1 identical over 10 bases. Germline-derived CDR1 and CDR2 are SNHLY and FYNNEI. The J segment lost 1 base and the V segment lost 5 bases, leaving 4 bases of the junction unmatched. The length of the CDR3 is 16 residues. The CDR3 DNA reads as TGTGCCAGCAGTTTCCGGGACAGGGGGAACACCGGGGAGCTGTTTTTT. Translating gives CASSFRDRGNTGELFF.

This clone was counted a few times. This chain joins TRBV6-5 and TRBJ1-4; D unclear. Trimming took 4 bases from V and 6 from J, leaving 12 bases between them. The germline V gene encodes CDR1 MNHEY and CDR2 SVGAGI. The CDR3 extends over 14 amino acids. Here the CDR3 reads CASSSVSQDEKLFF. The CDR3 DNA sequence: TGTGCCAGCAGTTCAGTCTCCCAGGATGAAAAACTGTTTTTT.

The rearrangement uses TRBV5-5 and TRBJ1-1; 9 bases are a match to TRBD1. Per the germline V gene, CDR1 is SGHKS and CDR2 is YYEKEE (reference sequence). The CDR3 covers 15 residues. Trimming removed 4 bases from V and 10 bases from J; junction bases left unmatched: 14. CDR3 sequence (DNA): TGTGCCAGCAGCCCGACCCCGGGACAGGGATTTAGAGCTTTCTTT. Its protein product is CASSPTPGQGFRAFF.

The chain carries TRBV7-2 and TRBJ1-5; D uncertain. The CDR3 is 17 residues long. The germline V gene encodes CDR1 SGHTA and CDR2 FQGNSA. V was pared by 1 base and J by 0 bases, with 13 bases between. In DNA form, the CDR3 reads TGTGCCAGCAGCTTAGAGGGCGGATACTCTAGCAATCAGCCCCAGCATTTT. Encoded protein: CASSLEGGYSSNQPQHF.

CDR3 amino acids: CASSDGPGLAEQETQYF. CDR3 DNA sequence: TGTGCCAGCAGTGATGGTCCGGGACTAGCAGAGCAAGAGACCCAGTACTTC. The J gene is TRBJ2-5, the V gene TRBV6-1, with 9 bases lining up with TRBD2. Per germline, CDR1 MNHNS and CDR2 SASEGT. After removal of 3 bases from V and 2 bases from J, the junction contained 10 bases not matched to a gene. The CDR3 sequence is 17 residues long.

This chain links TRBV4-2 with TRBJ1-3; D unresolved. Germline V CDR1 and CDR2: LGHNA, YNFKEQ. The CDR3 loop spans 13 amino acids. V was pared by 2 bases and J by 7 bases, with 9 bases between. The chain's CDR3 is CASSQRVWNTIYF. CDR3 nucleotide sequence: TGTGCCAGCAGCCAAAGGGTTTGGAACACCATATATTTT.

The rearrangement uses TRBV28 and TRBJ2-5; 9 nucleotides agree with TRBD1. The CDR3 has 15 amino acids. Germline lookup yields CDR1 MDHEN and CDR2 SYDVKM. Trimming removed 4 bases from V and 3 bases from J; junction bases left unmatched: 6. CDR3 sequence: CASSSPGTGKETQYF. The CDR3 DNA reads TGTGCCAGCAGTTCCCCCGGGACAGGGAAAGAGACCCAGTACTTC.

This chain links TRBV10-1 with TRBJ2-3; 7 bases map to TRBD1. This CDR3 has 14 amino acids. CDR1 WNHNN and CDR2 SYGVQD come from the germline V gene (reference sequence). Trimming removed 6 bases from V and 3 bases from J; junction bases left unmatched: 6. CDR3 residues: CASSTGAGTDTQYF. CDR3 DNA sequence: TGCGCCAGCAGCACAGGGGCTGGTACAGATACGCAGTATTTT.

The rearrangement links TRBV6-5 to TRBJ2-6, with D perhaps TRBD1 (5 bases). CDR3 length: 15 amino acids. Trimming stripped 6 bases from V and 2 bases from J, with 11 bases between. From germline, CDR1 is MNHEY and CDR2 SVGAGI. The CDR3 DNA reads as TGTGCCAGCAGAACAGGTCTCCCTGGGGCCAACGTCCTGACTTTC. Amino acids: CASRTGLPGANVLTF.